Presented here are 17 T cell receptor beta chains from one specimen sequenced in a study of cytomegalovirus exposure and HLA in healthy donors. PCR involved 60 Vbeta and 13 Jbeta primers. Data came from immunoSEQ multiplex PCR; TCRdb stores just in-frame clones and leaves some out. The table lists 250,000 to 350,000 clones, 70% to 90% of them singletons. Sequencing was performed on PBMCs. The receptors were sampled from a man between 35 and 55 years old in good health and CMV-seropositive.

CDR3 nucleotides: TGCGCCAGCAGCCTTGGACAGGGCGGCACCGGGGAGCTGTTTTTT. It encodes CASSLGQGGTGELFF. This chain connects TRBV4-1 to TRBJ2-2; 8 bases map to TRBD1. V trimming: 4 bases; J trimming: 4 bases; junction bases outside the gene matches: 5. Germline CDR1 reads MGHRA; CDR2 reads YSYEKL. This CDR3 contains 15 residues.

V gene TRBV27 combines with J gene TRBJ2-2, with D tentatively TRBD2 (6 bases). The germline CDR1 and CDR2 sequences are MNHEY and SMNVEV (reference sequence). This CDR3 region has 13 residues. The V gene lost 2 bases and the J gene lost 5 bases, with 6 bases spanning the gap. CDR3 bases: TGTGCCAGCAGTTTAGGGACTACCGGGGAGCTGTTTTTT. It translates to CASSLGTTGELFF.

In this sample, this clone turned up a few times. The rearrangement links TRBV29-1 to TRBJ2-2; perhaps TRBD1 as D (6 bases). CDR1 is SQVTM, CDR2 ANQGSEA, per germline. V was pared by 6 bases and J by 4 bases, with 9 bases between. The CDR3 totals 12 residues. The CDR3 DNA sequence: TGCAGCGTAAAAGGGGGCACCGGGGAGCTGTTTTTT. Its translation is CSVKGGTGELFF.

The chain has TRBV12-5 and TRBJ1-1; 7 bases fit TRBD1. The junction had 11 bases not matched to a gene; V was cut back by 3 bases and J by 7 bases. CDR3 length equals 15 residues. The germline gives CDR1 LGHNT, CDR2 FRNRAP. The CDR3 DNA reads as TGTGCTAGTGGTTTCCCGGACAGGAGAACAGATGAAGCTTTCTTT. Encoded protein: CASGFPDRRTDEAFF.

The genes are TRBV5-1 and TRBJ2-7, with TRBD2 identical over 10 bases. The CDR3 has 15 amino acids. Germline loops: CDR1 SGHRS, CDR2 YFSETQ. The J segment lost 4 bases and the V segment lost 7 bases, leaving 11 bases of the junction unmatched. CDR3 DNA: TGCGCCAGCTCCCTATCTAGCGGGAGTTTTTACGAGCAGTACTTC. This translates into CASSLSSGSFYEQYF.

The CDR3 protein is CASSLALAGFANTGELFF. The CDR3 DNA is TGTGCCAGCAGCTTGGCGCTAGCGGGGTTCGCGAACACCGGGGAGCTGTTTTTT. The chain uses TRBV5-8 and TRBJ2-2; 9 bases align to TRBD2. There are 18 residues in the CDR3. V lost 0 bases, J lost 0 bases, and 6 bases stayed unmatched. Germline V gives CDR1 SGHTS, CDR2 YDEGEE. Full variable domain (rest looked up from reference TRBV5-8 and TRBJ2-2): EAGVTQSPTHLIKTRGQQATLRCSPISGHTSVYWYQQALGLGLQFLLWYDEGEERNRGNFPPRFSGRQFPNYSSELNVNALELEDSALYLCASSLALAGFANTGELFFGEGSRLTVL.

The chain carries TRBV4-1 and TRBJ2-7; TRBD1 matches 9 bases. Germline loops: CDR1 MGHRA, CDR2 YSYEKL. The CDR3 runs 15 residues. After removal of 1 base from V and 3 bases from J, the junction contained 4 bases not matched to a gene. The CDR3 spells CASSQARTGDYEQYF. CDR3 coding DNA: TGCGCCAGCAGCCAAGCCAGGACAGGGGACTACGAGCAGTACTTC.

This chain joins TRBV13 and TRBJ1-2, with 8 nucleotides matching TRBD1. The trim removed 8 bases at V and 7 bases at J, leaving 9 bases unmatched. The CDR3 consists of 13 residues. Per germline, CDR1 PRHDT and CDR2 FYEKMQ (reference sequence). CDR3 protein: CASANRGGLGYTF. CDR3 DNA: TGTGCCAGCGCCAACAGGGGGGGGCTTGGCTACACCTTC.

V gene TRBV2 combines with J gene TRBJ1-5; TRBD1 aligns across 9 bases. V lost 5 bases, J lost 6 bases, and 8 bases stayed unmatched. The germline gives CDR1 SNHLY, CDR2 FYNNEI. The CDR3 is 15 residues long. The CDR3 DNA is TGTGCCAGCAGTCTCGGGGGACAGGGTACTCAGCCCCAGCATTTT. This codes for CASSLGGQGTQPQHF.

The chain joins TRBV30 to TRBJ1-4; D possibly corresponds to TRBD1 (6 bases). Per germline, CDR1 GTSNPN and CDR2 SVGIG (reference sequence). The CDR3 runs 15 residues. V lost 1 base and J lost 2, with 11 bases in between. Here the CDR3 reads CAWSARGGTNEKLFF. CDR3 coding DNA: TGTGCCTGGAGTGCCAGGGGTGGCACTAATGAAAAACTGTTTTTT.

V is TRBV18 and J is TRBJ2-1; 8 bases fit TRBD2. Germline CDR1 KGHSH, CDR2 LQKENI. V dropped 0 bases and J dropped 6; count of bases not matched to a gene: 7. The CDR3 extends over 16 amino acids. CDR3 bases: TGTGCCAGCTCACCACCATCGGGAGGGTCTGGCAATGAGCAGTTCTTC. This sequence encodes CASSPPSGGSGNEQFF. Together with reference TRBV18 and TRBJ2-1, the CDR3 gives the full variable domain: NAGVMQNPRHLVRRRGQEARLRCSPMKGHSHVYWYRQLPEEGLKFMVYLQKENIIDESGMPKERFSAEFPKEGPSILRIQQVVRGDSAAYFCASSPPSGGSGNEQFFGPGTRLTVL.

The chain has TRBV18 and TRBJ1-2; 7 bases match TRBD1. Trimming cost V 2 bases and J 2 bases; bases outside gene matches: 11. The CDR3 spans 17 residues. Germline CDR1 is KGHSH and CDR2 is LQKENI. CDR3 protein: CASSPMIEQGGNYGYTF. In DNA, the CDR3 is TGTGCCAGCTCACCAATGATCGAGCAGGGGGGAAACTATGGCTACACCTTC.

The chain carries TRBV19 and TRBJ2-1; possible D gene TRBD1, 5 bases. The germline CDR1 and CDR2 sequences are LNHDA and SQIVND (reference sequence). The CDR3 sequence is 15 residues long. The V end lost 3 bases, the J end lost 5 bases, and 14 bases lay between the germline ends. The CDR3 loop reads CASSIGQGTHNEQFF. The CDR3 DNA reads as TGTGCCAGTAGTATCGGGCAGGGAACTCACAATGAGCAGTTCTTC.

The chain joins TRBV5-1 to TRBJ2-3; 10 positions agree with TRBD1. V dropped 4 bases and J dropped 6; count of bases not matched to a gene: 5. Germline assignment: CDR1 SGHRS and CDR2 YFSETQ. The CDR3 length is 14 residues. The CDR3 loop is CASSGGTGVDTQYF. CDR3 nucleotides: TGCGCCAGCAGCGGGGGGACAGGGGTCGATACGCAGTATTTT.

The chain links TRBV28 to TRBJ1-2; 8 nucleotides agree with TRBD1. Unmatched junction bases numbered 7, after V lost 5 bases and J lost 8 bases. Germline V lookup: CDR1 MDHEN, CDR2 SYDVKM. CDR3 length equals 13 residues. This chain's CDR3 is CASSPLTGAGYTF. The CDR3 DNA follows: TGTGCCAGCAGTCCCCTGACAGGGGCAGGCTACACCTTC.

V gene TRBV2 combines with J gene TRBJ2-7, with D hard to call. Between the trimmed V and J ends, which lost 4 bases and 3 bases, there was a span of 4 bases. This CDR3 is built from 11 residues. Germline V lookup: CDR1 SNHLY, CDR2 FYNNEI. CDR3 nucleotides: TGTGCCAGCAGTGTCCGCTACGAGCAGTACTTC. Translated, it gives CASSVRYEQYF.

The gene calls are TRBV14 and TRBJ2-1; perhaps TRBD1 as D (6 bases). Deletions cut 3 bases from V and 3 bases from J, with 12 bases between. The CDR3 runs to 15 residues. Looked up from germline, CDR1 is SGHDN and CDR2 is FVKESK. In DNA, the CDR3 is TGTGCCAGCAGCCACGCCGGGACAAACTACAATGAGCAGTTCTTC. Translating gives CASSHAGTNYNEQFF. The whole variable domain, remainder taken from reference TRBV14 and TRBJ2-1, is EAGVTQFPSHSVIEKGQTVTLRCDPISGHDNLYWYRRVMGKEIKFLLHFVKESKQDESGMPNNRFLAERTGGTYSTLKVQPAELEDSGVYFCASSHAGTNYNEQFFGPGTRLTVL.